This TCR beta chain was captured in a study of OX40 agonist ivuxolimab in advanced cancers. With regard to the full study: Ivuxolimab, which targeted the costimulatory receptor OX40 (CD134), was an agonistic, fully human IgG2 monoclonal antibody. Intravenous ivuxolimab was administered to patients every 2 weeks at six dose levels: 0.01, 0.1, 0.3, 1.5, 3 and 10 mg/kg. Among the roughly 52 dose-escalation patients, 19 had hepatocellular carcinoma, approximately 15 melanoma, 9 renal cell carcinoma and 9 head and neck cancer. A male proportion of roughly 85% and a mean age of approximately 55 years, ranging from about 20 to 80, were recorded for the dose-escalation cohort. Patients were allowed to have had prior anti-PD-1, anti-PD-L1 or anti-CTLA-4 therapy, and approximately 43% of the dose-escalation patients had previously received checkpoint inhibitors. Partial responses occurred in three dose-escalation patients: two with cutaneous melanoma and one with hepatocellular carcinoma. Peripheral TCRbeta sequencing was intended to test whether TCR sequence diversity was altered and clonal T-cell expansion was caused by ivuxolimab. The paper describes the monotherapy dose-escalation part (N ≈ 52 patients) of the phase I trial of ivuxolimab. Overall results and qualifications from the work: Low levels of normalized T-cell clonal expansion were also seen in some nonresponding patients. In the 0.1-3.0 mg/kg groups, partial responders had among the lowest normalized peripheral clonal expansion, particularly in CD8+ T cells. At doses of 0.1 to 3.0 mg/kg, clonal expansion of both CD4+ and CD8+ blood T cells was observed from baseline to week 6. The antigen specificity of the clonally expanded peripheral T cells was not determined. After ivuxolimab, expanded clones were on average more numerous among CD8+ T cells than among CD4+ T cells.

For sequencing of the TCRbeta CDR3 region, genomic DNA was extracted from the sorted cells. TCRbeta CDR3 regions were sequenced using the immunoSEQ Assay. The clones in this table, taken by TCRdb from immuneACCESS, are in-frame only. Not every clone is retained; where verified, under half of the shortfall comes from an unresolved V gene, and the cause of the rest is unknown. The sample table shows 25,000 to 35,000 clones, and about 80% are seen once. In total, the top ten clones hold approximately 10% of the sample. The trial excluded patients who had a history of autoimmune disease or were on systemic immunosuppression. Peripheral blood for TCR sequencing was collected from all dose cohorts at baseline, on cycle 4 day 1, and on cycle 7 day 1. Samples came from an open-label, multicenter, first-in-human phase I dose-escalation trial of ivuxolimab. Adults with locally advanced or metastatic melanoma, renal cell, hepatocellular, or head and neck squamous cell carcinoma were enrolled in the trial. Before TCR sequencing, CD4+ and CD8+ T cells were separately sorted from peripheral blood.

At the junction V is shortened by 3 bases and J by 7 bases, with 7 bases in between. Counted from cysteine to phenylalanine, this CDR3 has 12 amino acids. The read is trimmed to its CDR3 DNA, 36 bases read in frame from base 1. CDR1 and CDR2 were assigned from the germline V gene (reference sequence) as LNHDA and SQIVND. In the case of this clone: What antigen it recognizes has not been identified. The sample holds no much larger clone one base away, and base qualities are not on file.

The chain is assembled from TRBV19 and TRBJ2-1, with the D gene not clear enough to name. This sequence was found in an adult with an advanced solid tumor such as melanoma, head and neck, liver or kidney cancer. The starting material was CD4+ or CD8+ T cells sorted from blood, obtained in a trial of the OX40 agonist ivuxolimab. The CDR3 region: CASSIGWNEQFF. The sequence in DNA is TGTGCCAGTAGTATTGGGTGGAATGAGCAGTTCTTC.